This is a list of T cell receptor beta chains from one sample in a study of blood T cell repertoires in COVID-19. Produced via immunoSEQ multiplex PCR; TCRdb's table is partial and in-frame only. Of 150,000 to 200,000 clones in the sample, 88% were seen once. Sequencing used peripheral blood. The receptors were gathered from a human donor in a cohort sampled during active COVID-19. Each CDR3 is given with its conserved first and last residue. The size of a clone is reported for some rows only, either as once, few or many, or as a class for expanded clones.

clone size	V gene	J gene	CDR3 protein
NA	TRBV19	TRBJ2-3	CASTQTGRDTQYF
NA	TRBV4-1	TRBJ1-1	CASSHVLRGVTEAFF
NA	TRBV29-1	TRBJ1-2	CSVLAMNYGYTF
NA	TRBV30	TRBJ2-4	CAWSFPKTSGENIQYF
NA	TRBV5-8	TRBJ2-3	CASSLGLAGGLSTDTQYF
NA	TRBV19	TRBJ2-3	CASSYMTSGRRTDTQYF
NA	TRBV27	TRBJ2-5	CASALRLAVGETQYF
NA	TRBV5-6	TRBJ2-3	CASSLLAGGHAATQYF
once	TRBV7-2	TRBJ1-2	CASSSRTGPLWGYTF
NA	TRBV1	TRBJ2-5	CTSRTKLTSGGETQYF
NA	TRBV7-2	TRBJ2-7	CASSEREYGQINYEQYF
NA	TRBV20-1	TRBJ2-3	CSASWGLAPDTQYF
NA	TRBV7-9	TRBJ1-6	CASSLDGQHNSPLHF
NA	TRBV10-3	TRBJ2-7	CASRTSGDTYEQYF
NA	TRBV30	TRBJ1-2	CAWKEGIYGYTF
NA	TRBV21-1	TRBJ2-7	CASSKVVQHYEQYF
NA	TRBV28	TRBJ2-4	CASSSPDRDKNIQYF
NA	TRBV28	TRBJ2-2	CASRPGGSTDTGELFF
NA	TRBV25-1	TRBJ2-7	CASSSPETGVYEQYF
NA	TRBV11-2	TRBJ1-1	CASSLDVSNTEAFF
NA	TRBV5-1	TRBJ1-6	CASSIEGSYNSPLHF
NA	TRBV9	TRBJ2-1	CASSVYGHANEQFF
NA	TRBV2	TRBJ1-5	CASRAPGGNQPQHF
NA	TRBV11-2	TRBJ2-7	CASSLIQRTSSYEQYF
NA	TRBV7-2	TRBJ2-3	CASSARSGGVPHTDTQYF
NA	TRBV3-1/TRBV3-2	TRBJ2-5	CASTAGGVRKETQYF
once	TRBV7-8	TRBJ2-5	CASSFPAGGKETQYF
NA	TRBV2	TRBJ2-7	CANSGTGLIYEQYF
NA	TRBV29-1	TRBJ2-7	CSVLAGNVEQYF
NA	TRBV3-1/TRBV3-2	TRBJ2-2	CASSPGLAGVGGELFF
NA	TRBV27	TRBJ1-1	CASRGRQGNTEAFF
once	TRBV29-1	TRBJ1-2	CSVDFQDYGYTF
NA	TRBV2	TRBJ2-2	CASSPSGGRNTGELFF
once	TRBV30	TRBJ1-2	CASTGSVDYTF
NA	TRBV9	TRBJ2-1	CASSVGGGYNEQFF
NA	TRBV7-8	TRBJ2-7	CASSFLGSSYGQYF
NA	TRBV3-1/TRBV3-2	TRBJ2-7	CASSLGVSGTGVEQYF
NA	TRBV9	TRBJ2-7	CASSVNGGSSYEQYF
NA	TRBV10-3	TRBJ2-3	CAMQREVGTDTQYF
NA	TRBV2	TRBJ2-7	CASSEKTGGFYEQYF
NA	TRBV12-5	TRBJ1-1	CASGSQGNTEAFF
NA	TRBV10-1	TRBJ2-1	CASRQGRHEQFF
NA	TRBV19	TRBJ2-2	CASSIDLGRAFTGELFF
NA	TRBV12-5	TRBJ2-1	CASGLDRNEQFF
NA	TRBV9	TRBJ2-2	CASSVAGTPNTGELFF
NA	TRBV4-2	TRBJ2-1	CASSQASGMLNNEQFF
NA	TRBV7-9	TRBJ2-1	CASSSRTSGNNEQFF
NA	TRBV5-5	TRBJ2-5	CASSTVTRQGAGRETQYF
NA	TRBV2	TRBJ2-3	CASSEAWTSTDTQYF
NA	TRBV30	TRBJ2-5	CAWDTGDQETQYF
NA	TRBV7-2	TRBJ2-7	CASSFRVGTYEQYF
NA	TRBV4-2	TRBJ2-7	CASSQDGAEGYEQYF
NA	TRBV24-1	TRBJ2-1	CATSDSGLAGVNEQFF
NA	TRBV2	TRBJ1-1	CASQRAMNTEAFF
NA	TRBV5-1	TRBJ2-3	CASSSMPGTGRTDTQYF